This TCR beta chain was obtained from a study of cytomegalovirus exposure and HLA in healthy donors. Whole-study findings and limits: Association with HLA alleles at 0.05 false discovery rate was found for 15,000 or so TCR beta sequences in a later analysis. The study found most TCR sequences rare, yet found some public TCRs in many donors. In a later analysis, DRB1 alleles had the most associated TCRs; HLA-C alleles the fewest.

Germline V gene data show CDR1 as MNHNY and CDR2 as SVGAGI (reference sequence). CDR3 size: 15 residues. Trimming took off 6 bases at V and 0 bases at J, with 12 bases between the two ends. Both 60 Vbeta primers and 13 Jbeta primers went into the PCR. Original processing methods: The authors later counted around 80 million unique TCR beta chains, 9 million to 12 million of them shared. Assay used: immunoSEQ multiplex PCR; TCRdb lists only in-frame clones, some missing. Clone size and V and J calls were adopted from that table, with D and trimming inferred from the DNA. The sample contains about 150,000 clones, around 84% of which appear only once. This clone was observed a few times. No antigen is known for it.

Sequencing was done on a sample of PBMCs. The clonotype comes from a woman aged 18-29 years in good health and CMV-seronegative. The rearrangement uses TRBV6-6 and TRBJ1-5; possible D gene TRBD1, 6 bases. The CDR3 here is CASSTGTFSNQPQHF. The CDR3 region has the DNA TGTGCCAGCAGCACCGGGACATTTAGCAATCAGCCCCAGCATTTT.